The 5 T cell receptor beta chains listed next were all sequenced from one sample in a study of blood T cell repertoires in COVID-19 (dated by TCRdb to about 2020). The library was generated by the immunoSEQ multiplex PCR assay. The source is immuneACCESS, and TCRdb retained only in-frame sequences with V and J called. Part of the clones is not carried over; for the studies checked, unresolved V genes explain less than half of this, and the remainder is unexplained. The sample profile shows some 120,000 clones; about 74% of them were found once. The ten most abundant clones make up about 6.3% of the sample. The sequencing input was peripheral blood. The receptors derive from a man older than 75 with COVID-19, enrolled during active disease.

This clone was seen a few times. This chain uses TRBV30 with TRBJ2-7, with D unclear. Germline loops: CDR1 GTSNPN, CDR2 SVGIG (reference sequence). CDR3 size: 13 residues. V was trimmed by 3 bases and J by 2 bases, leaving 11 bases between them. The CDR3 nucleotides are TGTGCCTGGAGCCCCGGGTCTCCCTACGAGCAGTACTTC. Translation: CAWSPGSPYEQYF.

The V gene is TRBV5-1, the J gene TRBJ2-1; D not certain. Germline V gives CDR1 SGHRS, CDR2 YFSETQ. The V gene lost 2 bases and the J gene lost 9 bases, with 12 bases spanning the gap. This CDR3 contains 13 residues. CDR3 sequence reads: CASSFEIWAEQFF. CDR3 coding DNA: TGCGCCAGCAGCTTTGAGATATGGGCTGAGCAGTTCTTC. Full variable domain (remainder filled in from reference TRBV5-1 and TRBJ2-1): KAGVTQTPRYLIKTRGQQVTLSCSPISGHRSVSWYQQTPGQGLQFLFEYFSETQRNKGNFPGRFSGRQFSNSRSEMNVSTLELGDSALYLCASSFEIWAEQFFGPGTRLTVL.

This clone was detected only a few times. The chain has TRBV24-1 and TRBJ2-5, with 9 bases that match TRBD1. J lost 5 bases, V lost 4 bases, and 7 bases had no gene match. This CDR3 spans 15 amino acids. Germline CDR1 KGHDR, CDR2 SFDVKD. This chain's CDR3 is CATSEPGQGAETQYF. The DNA for the CDR3 is TGTGCCACCAGTGAACCGGGACAGGGCGCGGAGACCCAGTACTTC.

The gene calls are TRBV7-2 and TRBJ2-5, with 10 positions matching TRBD2. This CDR3 is 17 amino acids long. Germline CDR1 is SGHTA and CDR2 is FQGNSA. Trimming removed 5 bases from V and 1 base from J; junction bases left unmatched: 10. The CDR3 DNA follows: TGTGCCAGCAGCCCAGGGGCCAGCGGGAGGGCCCAAGAGACCCAGTACTTC. Translation: CASSPGASGRAQETQYF.

J is TRBJ2-5 and V is TRBV5-5; 9 nucleotides match TRBD2. The germline CDR1 and CDR2 sequences are SGHKS and YYEKEE (reference sequence). V was pared by 3 bases and J by 4 bases, with 4 bases of the junction left unmatched. CDR3 length equals 14 residues. This CDR3 reads CASSSYSGRETQYF. The CDR3 region has the DNA TGTGCCAGCAGCTCGTATAGCGGGAGAGAGACCCAGTACTTC.